Listed below are T cell receptor beta chains from one sample, sequenced in a study of cytotoxic CD8 clonotypes in ibrutinib-treated CLL. Assay used: immunoSEQ multiplex PCR; TCRdb lists only in-frame clones, some missing. The data contain about 130,000 clones, about 79% of them singletons. Specimen: PBMCs, collected after 12 months of ibrutinib treatment. These receptors originate from a human donor with chronic lymphocytic leukemia. Each CDR3 is given with its conserved first and last residue. A D gene is named only where the DNA matches it firmly. Where a row states a size, it is once, few, many or the class of an expanded clone; other rows omit it.

v_gene	d_gene	j_gene	abundance	CDR3aa	CDR3nt
TRBV7-2	.	TRBJ2-3	.	CASSQMGGLLQYF	TGTGCCAGCAGCCAAATGGGGGGACTCCTCCAGTATTTT
TRBV19	.	TRBJ2-1	.	CASSIHGSYNEQFF	TGTGCCAGTAGTATACACGGCTCCTACAATGAGCAGTTCTTC
TRBV6-5	.	TRBJ1-2	.	CASSYLGTNYGYTF	TGTGCCAGCAGTTATTTAGGCACCAACTATGGCTACACCTTC
TRBV5-1	.	TRBJ1-4	few	CASAVDGTNEKLFF	TGCGCCAGCGCCGTAGATGGGACTAATGAAAAACTGTTTTTT
TRBV25-1	TRBD2	TRBJ2-4	.	CASSEYTASGSDIQYF	TGTGCCAGCAGTGAATATACAGCTAGCGGGAGTGACATTCAGTACTTC
TRBV18	.	TRBJ2-3	.	CASSPGLGGSARIEDTDTQYF	TGTGCCAGCTCACCAGGGCTGGGGGGTAGCGCCCGAATCGAGGATACAGATACGCAGTATTTT
TRBV20-1	.	TRBJ1-2	.	CSGPYGYTF	TGCAGTGGACCTTATGGCTACACCTTC
TRBV19	.	TRBJ1-2	.	CASSIDLGGAAGYTF	TGTGCCAGTAGTATAGATCTGGGGGGCGCTGCTGGCTACACCTTC
TRBV6-5	TRBD2	TRBJ2-7	.	CASSSGLAEYF	TGTGCCAGCAGTTCCGGACTAGCGGAATACTTC
TRBV7-2	.	TRBJ2-7	.	CASSLEGVSEQYF	TGTGCCAGCAGCTTAGAGGGGGTCAGCGAGCAGTACTTC
TRBV4-3	.	TRBJ1-1	.	CASSQRMGGAEAFF	TGCGCCAGCAGCCAAAGAATGGGGGGGGCTGAAGCTTTCTTT
TRBV18	.	TRBJ1-6	.	CASSPDSNSPLHF	TGTGCCAGCTCACCAGATTCTAATTCACCCCTCCACTTT
TRBV28	.	TRBJ2-1	.	CASSPFPGLSSYNEQFF	TGTGCCAGCAGTCCTTTCCCCGGACTTAGCTCCTACAATGAGCAGTTCTTC
TRBV19	.	TRBJ1-5	.	CASSIGGAGNQPQHF	TGTGCCAGTAGTATAGGGGGGGCTGGGAATCAGCCCCAGCATTTT
TRBV10-3	.	TRBJ2-7	.	CAISEVGPPWEQYF	TGTGCCATCAGTGAGGTGGGACCACCATGGGAGCAGTACTTC
TRBV7-2	.	TRBJ2-1	few	CASSLWVLRGQLF	TGTGCCAGCAGCTTATGGGTTCTGCGAGGGCAGCTCTTC
TRBV30	.	TRBJ1-5	.	CAWSAQGGSRRGFRNQPQHF	TGTGCCTGGAGTGCCCAGGGAGGGTCACGCCGGGGATTTCGCAATCAGCCCCAGCATTTT
TRBV5-6	.	TRBJ2-1	.	CASSLDSYVYNEQFF	TGTGCCAGCAGCTTGGACAGCTACGTCTACAATGAGCAGTTCTTC
TRBV9	TRBD2	TRBJ2-7	.	CASSGTSGGYEQYF	TGTGCCAGCAGCGGAACTAGCGGGGGCTACGAGCAGTACTTC
TRBV11-1	.	TRBJ2-7	once	CASSFGPDSYEQYF	TGTGCCAGCAGCTTTGGGCCGGACTCCTACGAGCAGTACTTC
TRBV29-1	.	TRBJ2-1	once	CSVEPDLAVDEQFF	TGCAGCGTTGAACCGGATCTAGCAGTGGATGAGCAGTTCTTC
TRBV2	.	TRBJ2-7	.	CASEMALLYEQYF	TGTGCCAGCGAGATGGCCCTACTCTACGAGCAGTACTTC
TRBV2	TRBD2	TRBJ2-7	.	CASSEETSGFYEQYF	TGTGCCAGCAGTGAAGAGACTAGCGGATTCTACGAGCAGTACTTC
TRBV6-4	.	TRBJ2-3	.	CASSPTIGNTDTQYF	TGTGCCAGCAGTCCGACGATTGGGAACACAGATACGCAGTATTTT
TRBV4-2	TRBD2	TRBJ2-3	.	CASSQELAGEIGTQYF	TGTGCCAGCAGCCAAGAACTAGCGGGAGAAATTGGTACGCAGTATTTT
TRBV6-5	.	TRBJ2-7	.	CASTGPSISYEQYF	TGTGCCAGCACCGGACCCAGTATCTCCTACGAGCAGTACTTC
TRBV4-2	.	TRBJ1-2	few	CASSPDGVGMRYGYTF	TGTGCCAGCAGCCCAGACGGGGTTGGCATGCGCTATGGCTACACCTTC
TRBV30	.	TRBJ2-3	once	CAWRPRPGDTDTQYF	TGTGCCTGGCGGCCCCGGCCCGGGGACACAGATACGCAGTATTTT
TRBV5-1	.	TRBJ2-5	.	CASSVRLSGQETQYF	TGCGCCAGCAGCGTACGACTAAGCGGCCAAGAGACCCAGTACTTC
TRBV10-2	.	TRBJ2-1	.	CASSMTSSYNEQFF	TGCGCCAGCAGCATGACTAGCTCCTACAATGAGCAGTTCTTC
TRBV9	TRBD1	TRBJ2-5	once	CASSVMGTEETQYF	TGTGCCAGCAGCGTTATGGGGACAGAAGAGACCCAGTACTTC
TRBV27	.	TRBJ2-7	.	CASSKQGTYEQYF	TGTGCCAGCAGCAAACAGGGTACCTACGAGCAGTACTTC
TRBV25-1	.	TRBJ1-5	few	CASSNRDTDSNQPQHF	TGTGCCAGCAGTAACCGGGACACGGATAGCAATCAGCCCCAGCATTTT
TRBV7-9	.	TRBJ1-4	.	CASSLDRPPNEKLFF	TGTGCCAGCAGCTTAGATCGACCGCCGAATGAAAAACTGTTTTTT
TRBV27	TRBD2	TRBJ2-1	.	CASSFLAGAGNEQFF	TGTGCCAGCAGTTTTCTAGCGGGGGCGGGCAATGAGCAGTTCTTC
TRBV6-5	.	TRBJ2-7	.	CASRTAGQRYEQYF	TGTGCCAGCAGGACGGCGGGACAGCGCTACGAGCAGTACTTC
TRBV19	.	TRBJ1-1	.	CASSTYHRRGHTEAFF	TGTGCCAGTAGTACTTACCACCGACGTGGGCACACTGAAGCTTTCTTT
TRBV4-2	.	TRBJ1-1	.	CASSQDQGDAYTEAFF	TGTGCCAGCAGCCAAGACCAGGGTGATGCGTACACTGAAGCTTTCTTT
TRBV7-9	TRBD2	TRBJ2-7	few	CASSTSRLAVYEQYF	TGTGCCAGCAGCACCTCCCGGCTAGCGGTCTACGAGCAGTACTTC
TRBV27	TRBD1	TRBJ2-1	.	CASRIWGQGAVQSEQFF	TGTGCCAGCAGAATTTGGGGACAGGGGGCTGTCCAGAGTGAGCAGTTCTTC
TRBV18	TRBD1	TRBJ2-2	.	CASSPGQGTTGELFF	TGTGCCAGCTCACCTGGACAGGGGACCACCGGGGAGCTGTTTTTT